The 10 T cell receptor beta chains reported below all come from one sample, sequenced in a study of cytomegalovirus exposure and HLA in healthy donors. The PCR employed 60 Vbeta primers together with 13 Jbeta primers. Some clones are missing from TCRdb's copy, which holds only in-frame ones; the method was immunoSEQ multiplex PCR. Among over 120,000 clones, 75% to 90% were seen once, and the ten largest hold roughly 4.8%. The sample comprised PBMCs. The receptors were sampled from a middle-aged man in good health and CMV-seronegative.

The table lists this clone with a count of one. The chain employs TRBV7-6 and TRBJ2-3, with 10 nucleotides matching TRBD2. Germline V gene lookup returns CDR1 SGHVS and CDR2 FNYEAQ. Germline trimming cut 5 bases from V and 3 bases from J; bases unmatched to any gene: 17. The CDR3 has 19 amino acids. The CDR3 region is CASSGGWASGGQGTDTQYF. Written as DNA, the CDR3 is TGTGCCAGCAGCGGTGGATGGGCTAGCGGGGGCCAGGGAACAGATACGCAGTATTTT.

J is TRBJ2-3 and V is TRBV5-1; D gene uncertain. Trimming left V 2 bases short and J 0 bases short, with 7 bases between. The CDR3 contains 14 residues. Looked up from germline, CDR1 is SGHRS and CDR2 is YFSETQ. This CDR3 is CASSFTSSTDTQYF. In DNA form, the CDR3 reads TGCGCCAGCAGCTTTACATCTAGCACAGATACGCAGTATTTT. Filled out from reference TRBV5-1 and TRBJ2-3, the complete variable domain reads KAGVTQTPRYLIKTRGQQVTLSCSPISGHRSVSWYQQTPGQGLQFLFEYFSETQRNKGNFPGRFSGRQFSNSRSEMNVSTLELGDSALYLCASSFTSSTDTQYFGPGTRLTVL.

Concerning this clone itself: The sample has other DNA sequences that encode this CDR3 too. This chain links TRBV14 with TRBJ1-1; D not resolved. Germline-derived CDR1 and CDR2 are SGHDN and FVKESK. This CDR3 has 13 residues. With 4 bases removed from V and 0 bases from J, the gap between germline ends came to 6 bases. The CDR3 sequence is CASSPQMNTEAFF. CDR3 coding DNA: TGTGCCAGCAGCCCCCAAATGAACACTGAAGCTTTCTTT.

The V and J genes are TRBV19 and TRBJ1-5; D not resolved. V dropped 3 bases and J dropped 2 bases, with 5 bases sitting between them. This CDR3 contains 13 residues. CDR1 is LNHDA and CDR2 is SQIVND in the germline V gene (reference sequence). The CDR3 DNA is TGTGCCAGTAGTATCCCGGGCAATCAGCCCCAGCATTTT. Encoded protein: CASSIPGNQPQHF.

This clone has just a few counts. The genes are TRBV28 and TRBJ2-3, with a possible D match to TRBD1 (5 bases). The V end lost 6 bases, the J end lost 3 bases, and 16 bases lay between the germline ends. Germline CDR1 and CDR2: MDHEN and SYDVKM. CDR3 size: 15 residues. The CDR3 DNA follows: TGTGCCAGCAGCAGCCCCAGGGTAGGGACAGATACGCAGTATTTT. This sequence encodes CASSSPRVGTDTQYF.

V usage is TRBV29-1 and J usage is TRBJ2-1; D not certain. With 2 bases removed from V and 6 bases from J, the gap between germline ends came to 5 bases. This CDR3 contains 11 residues. Germline-derived CDR1 and CDR2 are SQVTM and ANQGSEA. CDR3 sequence: CSVERINEQFF. The CDR3 region has the DNA TGCAGCGTTGAACGTATCAATGAGCAGTTCTTC.

The genes are TRBV15 and TRBJ1-1; D uncertain. CDR1 is LNHNV and CDR2 is YYDKDF in the germline V gene (reference sequence). The CDR3 is made up of 14 amino acids. The V end lost 1 base, the J end lost 1 base, and 7 bases lay between the germline ends. The DNA of the CDR3 is TGTGCCACCAGCAGAGTAGTAGAGAACACTGAAGCTTTCTTT. Translation: CATSRVVENTEAFF.

The rearrangement links TRBV6-6 to TRBJ1-1; D remains ambiguous. CDR1 MNHNY and CDR2 SVGAGI come from the germline V gene (reference sequence). V gave up 2 bases and J gave up 5 bases, with 15 bases separating them. CDR3 length: 15 amino acids. The chain's CDR3 is CASSYRFGGGTEAFF. The CDR3, as DNA: TGTGCCAGCAGTTACCGCTTCGGCGGTGGGACTGAAGCTTTCTTT.

The chain carries TRBV5-1 and TRBJ2-3, with D possibly matching TRBD2 (6 bases). The germline V gene encodes CDR1 SGHRS and CDR2 YFSETQ. The CDR3 runs 13 residues. V lost 3 bases and J lost 2, with 7 bases in between. This CDR3 reads CASSWDFTDTQYF. In nucleotides, the CDR3 is TGCGCCAGCAGCTGGGACTTCACAGATACGCAGTATTTT.

V is TRBV14 and J is TRBJ1-1; maybe TRBD1 (5 bases). V lost 5 bases and J lost 3, with 16 bases in between. Germline CDR1 and CDR2: SGHDN and FVKESK. This CDR3 spans 15 amino acids. The CDR3, as DNA: TGTGCCAGCAGCTCCTTAACGGGGGGACACACTGAAGCTTTCTTT. It codes for CASSSLTGGHTEAFF.